These 19 T cell receptor beta chains came from one sample sequenced in a study of cytomegalovirus exposure and HLA in healthy donors. The PCR used 60 Vbeta and 13 Jbeta primers. Profiling relied on immunoSEQ multiplex PCR, and the TCRdb table lists in-frame clones only, not all of them. In the table there are some 130,000 clones, roughly 82% of which are singletons. The source material was PBMCs. These receptors all come from a man aged 30 to 45 in good health and CMV-seronegative.

In regard to this clone: One end of the junction varies from germline; a read error may be responsible. The chain carries TRBV18 and TRBJ2-7; TRBD2 agrees at 11 bases. This CDR3 contains 16 residues. Germline CDR1 KGHSH, CDR2 LQKENI. CDR3 in DNA: TGTGCCGGCTCACCAACTAGCGGGAGTAGTCGCGACGAGCAGTACTTC. Protein sequence: CAGSPTSGSSRDEQYF.

This clone was recorded once. V is TRBV16 and J is TRBJ2-5, with D possibly matching TRBD2 (5 bases). Germline loops: CDR1 KGHSY, CDR2 FQNENV. This CDR3 has 14 amino acids. Trimming pared 2 bases from V and 5 bases from J, leaving 12 bases between. CDR3 residues: CASSQRSRRETQYF. CDR3 nucleotides: TGTGCCAGCAGCCAAAGAAGCAGGAGGGAGACCCAGTACTTC.

The chain is built from TRBV7-9 and TRBJ2-1, with D possibly being TRBD1 (6 bases). The CDR3 totals 15 residues. Trimming left V 1 base short and J 5 bases short, with 12 bases between. Per germline, CDR1 SEHNR and CDR2 FQNEAQ (reference sequence). DNA of the CDR3: TGTGCCAGCAGCTTAGTGTCTAGGGACAACAATGAGCAGTTCTTC. Its protein product is CASSLVSRDNNEQFF. Full variable domain (remainder filled in from reference TRBV7-9 and TRBJ2-1): DTGVSQNPRHKITKRGQNVTFRCDPISEHNRLYWYRQTLGQGPEFLTYFQNEAQLEKSRLLSDRFSAERPKGSFSTLEIQRTEQGDSAMYLCASSLVSRDNNEQFFGPGTRLTVL.

V is TRBV7-8 and J is TRBJ2-7, with 7 nucleotides matching TRBD2. This CDR3 has 16 amino acids. V was clipped by 5 bases and J by 1 base; unmatched bases: 11. Germline V lookup: CDR1 SGHVS, CDR2 FQNEAQ. The CDR3 region is CASSPRGGDRSYEQYF. The DNA of the CDR3 is TGTGCCAGCAGCCCCCGTGGGGGGGACCGATCCTACGAGCAGTACTTC.

V usage is TRBV6-1 and J usage is TRBJ1-5, with 9 bases aligning to TRBD1. The CDR3 runs to 14 residues. Germline assignment: CDR1 MNHNS and CDR2 SASEGT. The J segment lost 3 bases and the V segment lost 10 bases, leaving 7 bases of the junction unmatched. The CDR3: CATEQGANNQPQHF. The CDR3 DNA is TGTGCCACCGAACAGGGGGCTAACAATCAGCCCCAGCATTTT.

This rearrangement joins TRBV7-8 to TRBJ1-1; D is perhaps TRBD1 (6 bases). This CDR3 has 14 residues. CDR1 and CDR2 (germline): SGHVS, FQNEAQ. V was shortened by 7 bases and J by 2 bases, with 14 bases between the two germline ends. CDR3 bases: TGTGCCAGCATCTTCGGGGGGGCAAACACTGAAGCTTTCTTT. Translation gives CASIFGGANTEAFF.

The V gene is TRBV7-9, the J gene TRBJ1-2; D uncertain. Germline lookup yields CDR1 SEHNR and CDR2 FQNEAQ (reference sequence). This CDR3 spans 11 amino acids. Trimming stripped 5 bases from V and 7 bases from J, with 8 bases between. CDR3 in DNA: TGTGCCAGCAGCCTAGGGCCTGGCTACACCTTC. Protein: CASSLGPGYTF.

The chain couples TRBV6-6 to TRBJ1-1; 8 bases agree with TRBD1. CDR3 size: 14 residues. Germline values: CDR1 MNHNY, CDR2 SVGAGI (reference sequence). J was trimmed by 5 bases and V by 6 bases; bases with no gene match: 8. The CDR3 here is CASSLRTGRTEAFF. As DNA, the CDR3 is TGTGCCAGCAGCCTCCGGACAGGGCGAACTGAAGCTTTCTTT.

V usage is TRBV5-8 and J usage is TRBJ2-6; no clear D gene. The CDR3 sequence is 15 residues long. CDR1 is SGHTS and CDR2 is YDEGEE in the germline V gene. The ends were cut back, 3 bases at V and 1 base at J, with 8 bases in the middle. The CDR3 sequence is CASSWSRSGANVLTF. CDR3 DNA: TGTGCCAGCAGCTGGAGCCGTTCTGGGGCCAACGTCCTGACTTTC.

The rearrangement uses TRBV19 and TRBJ2-1; 12 nucleotides agree with TRBD2. Germline lookup yields CDR1 LNHDA and CDR2 SQIVND (reference sequence). The CDR3 is made up of 18 amino acids. Losses at the gene ends were 5 bases for V and 4 bases for J; bases not matched to a gene: 12. For the CDR3, the DNA is TGTGCCAGTAGTCTCGGGACTAGCGGGTCCCCTTCTTACAATGAGCAGTTCTTC. This translates into CASSLGTSGSPSYNEQFF.

The sample holds a few counts of this clone. V and J are TRBV19 and TRBJ1-6; 9 nucleotides match TRBD1. After removal of 3 bases from V and 14 bases from J, the junction contained 8 bases not matched to a gene. Per the germline V gene, CDR1 is LNHDA and CDR2 is SQIVND (reference sequence). CDR3 size: 14 residues. The CDR3 region is CASSIGQGNAALHF. CDR3 in DNA: TGTGCCAGTAGTATTGGACAGGGGAATGCGGCCCTCCACTTT.

The V and J genes are TRBV5-6 and TRBJ1-1; D gene uncertain. Germline V CDR1 and CDR2: SGHDT, YYEEEE. Trimming stripped 0 bases from V and 3 bases from J, with 9 bases between. This CDR3 is built from 14 residues. The CDR3 coding sequence is TGTGCCAGCAGCTTGGTAAATGCAGACACTGAAGCTTTCTTT. Translating gives CASSLVNADTEAFF.

The chain joins TRBV6-6 to TRBJ1-1; the D gene is possibly TRBD1 (5 bases). Trimming took 7 bases from V and 4 from J, leaving 13 bases between them. CDR1 is MNHNY, CDR2 SVGAGI, per germline (reference sequence). This CDR3 has 13 amino acids. The CDR3 loop reads CASTWGGTTEAFF. The DNA for the CDR3 is TGTGCCAGCACCTGGGGGGGAACCACTGAAGCTTTCTTT.

This clone was observed a single time. The rearrangement links TRBV30 to TRBJ1-5; TRBD1 matches 7 bases. After removal of 8 bases from V and 4 bases from J, the junction contained 8 bases not matched to a gene. CDR1 is GTSNPN, CDR2 SVGIG, per germline (reference sequence). This CDR3 has 13 amino acids. For the CDR3, the DNA is TGTGCCGGCTCAGCGACAGGGAATCAGCCCCAGCATTTT. It codes for CAGSATGNQPQHF. Complete variable domain (other parts from reference TRBV30 and TRBJ1-5): SQTIHQWPATLVQPVGSPLSLECTVEGTSNPNLYWYRQAAGRGLQLLFYSVGIGQISSEVPQNLSASRPQDRQFILSSKKLLLSDSGFYLCAGSATGNQPQHFGDGTRLSIL.

The chain has TRBV5-4 and TRBJ2-1, with TRBD1 identical over 8 bases. Trimming at V came to 2 bases and at J to 3 bases, leaving 7 bases not matched to a gene. Germline V CDR1 and CDR2: SGHNT, YYREEE (reference sequence). This CDR3 contains 16 residues. The CDR3, as DNA: TGTGCCAGCAGCTTCACAACAGGGGGTCTCTACAATGAGCAGTTCTTC. Translated: CASSFTTGGLYNEQFF.

This clone was observed a single time. This chain connects TRBV5-1 to TRBJ2-3, with 7 bases lining up with TRBD2. Per germline, CDR1 SGHRS and CDR2 YFSETQ. After removal of 4 bases from V and 3 bases from J, the junction contained 11 bases not matched to a gene. The CDR3 is made up of 16 amino acids. CDR3 region: CASSPWAGDLTDTQYF. The CDR3 DNA reads TGCGCCAGCAGCCCGTGGGCGGGAGATTTGACAGATACGCAGTATTTT.

The table lists this clone with a count of one. DNA for the CDR3: TGTGCCAGCAGTGGCGGTCTAGCTTTGGAGACCCAGTACTTC. It yields the protein CASSGGLALETQYF. The chain links TRBV2 to TRBJ2-5, with TRBD2 as a possible D gene (5 bases). The CDR3 is 14 residues long. CDR1 is SNHLY, CDR2 FYNNEI, per germline. The V gene lost 4 bases and the J gene lost 5 bases, with 14 bases spanning the gap.

The chain uses TRBV29-1 and TRBJ2-3, with 8 nucleotides matching TRBD2. The CDR3 is made up of 14 amino acids. Germline values: CDR1 SQVTM, CDR2 ANQGSEA. The V segment lost 8 bases and the J segment 0 bases; nucleotides outside the gene matches: 7. CDR3 amino acids: CSSGGALSTDTQYF. The CDR3 DNA sequence: TGCAGCTCCGGGGGGGCACTGAGCACAGATACGCAGTATTTT.

The chain recombines TRBV19 with TRBJ2-2; 11 bases align to TRBD2. The CDR3 runs to 16 residues. CDR1 LNHDA and CDR2 SQIVND come from the germline V gene (reference sequence). Unmatched junction bases numbered 0, after V lost 3 bases and J lost 0 bases. The CDR3 DNA is TGTGCCAGTAGTATGGGACTAGCGGCGAACACCGGGGAGCTGTTTTTT. The encoded protein is CASSMGLAANTGELFF.